These T cell receptor beta chains were read from a single sample in a study of shared clonotypes between healthy human individuals. TCRdb's copy holds only in-frame clones and misses some; the assay was immunoSEQ multiplex PCR. Of some 2.3 million clones in the sample, 85% to 95% are singletons; the top ten hold about 0.39%. Material for sequencing was naive CD4+ T cells from PBMCs. Every receptor here comes from a man younger than 35 in good health. Some clones in this sample may be carry-over from other donors' samples. CDR3s include the opening cysteine and the closing phenylalanine or tryptophan. The order of the fields is J gene, V gene, clone size, D gene, CDR3 protein, CDR3 DNA. The D gene is left open where the match is weak. The size field is filled for only some rows; it gives once, few, many or a size class.

j_call: TRBJ2-5; v_call: TRBV11-2; clone_size: .; d_call: .; cdr3_aa: CASSLGWETQYF; cdr3_nt: TGTGCCAGCAGCTTGGGGTGGGAGACCCAGTACTTC
j_call: TRBJ1-1; v_call: TRBV28; clone_size: once; d_call: .; cdr3_aa: CASISTNTEAFF; cdr3_nt: TGTGCCAGCATAAGTACTAACACTGAAGCTTTCTTT
j_call: TRBJ1-1; v_call: TRBV6-5; clone_size: .; d_call: .; cdr3_aa: CASRDRRYEAFF; cdr3_nt: TGTGCCAGCAGGGACCGACGTTATGAAGCTTTCTTT
j_call: TRBJ2-7; v_call: TRBV16; clone_size: .; d_call: TRBD2; cdr3_aa: CASSGRDGGISSYEQYF; cdr3_nt: TGTGCCAGCAGCGGGAGGGACGGCGGAATTAGCTCCTACGAGCAGTACTTC
j_call: TRBJ2-7; v_call: TRBV28; clone_size: .; d_call: .; cdr3_aa: CASRSGVYEQYF; cdr3_nt: TGTGCCAGCAGATCAGGGGTTTACGAGCAGTACTTC
j_call: TRBJ2-3; v_call: TRBV11-2; clone_size: .; d_call: .; cdr3_aa: CASLSQRDTQYF; cdr3_nt: TGTGCCAGCTTATCTCAGAGGGATACGCAGTATTTT
j_call: TRBJ2-4; v_call: TRBV5-4; clone_size: .; d_call: .; cdr3_aa: CASSPRGGIAKNIQYF; cdr3_nt: TGTGCCAGCAGCCCCCGTGGCGGAATAGCCAAAAACATTCAGTACTTC
j_call: TRBJ2-4; v_call: TRBV29-1; clone_size: .; d_call: .; cdr3_aa: CSVSRGSPGLMNIQYF; cdr3_nt: TGCAGCGTTTCCCGGGGGTCGCCGGGGCTGATGAACATTCAGTACTTC
j_call: TRBJ2-1; v_call: TRBV29-1; clone_size: .; d_call: .; cdr3_aa: CSVGWSYNEQFF; cdr3_nt: TGCAGCGTCGGATGGTCCTACAATGAGCAGTTCTTC
j_call: TRBJ1-1; v_call: TRBV29-1; clone_size: few; d_call: .; cdr3_aa: CSVVGFAWTEAFF; cdr3_nt: TGCAGCGTTGTCGGATTCGCGTGGACTGAAGCTTTCTTT
j_call: TRBJ1-4; v_call: TRBV18; clone_size: .; d_call: TRBD1; cdr3_aa: CASSQSRQGTNEKLFF; cdr3_nt: TGTGCCAGCTCACAATCAAGACAGGGCACTAATGAAAAACTGTTTTTT
j_call: TRBJ1-4; v_call: TRBV5-8; clone_size: .; d_call: .; cdr3_aa: CASSPMTANEKLFF; cdr3_nt: TGTGCCAGCAGCCCGATGACAGCTAATGAAAAACTGTTTTTT
j_call: TRBJ2-1; v_call: TRBV11-3; clone_size: once; d_call: .; cdr3_aa: CASREIPGPPSYNEQFF; cdr3_nt: TGTGCCAGTAGAGAGATACCGGGACCCCCCTCCTACAATGAGCAGTTCTTC
j_call: TRBJ2-7; v_call: TRBV6-1; clone_size: .; d_call: .; cdr3_aa: CASSEAASYEQYF; cdr3_nt: TGTGCCAGCAGTGAAGCGGCCAGCTACGAGCAGTACTTC
j_call: TRBJ2-1; v_call: TRBV7-3; clone_size: .; d_call: TRBD1; cdr3_aa: CASSSSGTGRQFF; cdr3_nt: TGTGCCAGCAGCTCGTCCGGGACAGGGAGGCAGTTCTTC
j_call: TRBJ1-2; v_call: TRBV6-1; clone_size: .; d_call: .; cdr3_aa: CASSEAPGIYGYTF; cdr3_nt: TGTGCCAGCAGTGAAGCACCAGGGATCTACGGCTACACCTTC
j_call: TRBJ1-2; v_call: TRBV7-2; clone_size: .; d_call: .; cdr3_aa: CASSPHQGSYGYTF; cdr3_nt: TGTGCCAGCAGCCCGCACCAGGGCTCCTATGGCTACACCTTC
j_call: TRBJ1-5; v_call: TRBV7-2; clone_size: .; d_call: .; cdr3_aa: CASSLLAGQPQHF; cdr3_nt: TGTGCCAGCAGCTTATTAGCGGGTCAGCCCCAGCATTTT
j_call: TRBJ2-1; v_call: TRBV4-3; clone_size: .; d_call: .; cdr3_aa: CASSQVSVNEQFF; cdr3_nt: TGCGCCAGCAGCCAAGTTTCGGTCAATGAGCAGTTCTTC
j_call: TRBJ2-6; v_call: TRBV5-1; clone_size: .; d_call: TRBD1; cdr3_aa: CASLPGQKTFSGANVLTF; cdr3_nt: TGCGCCAGCCTTCCGGGACAGAAAACTTTCTCTGGGGCCAACGTCCTGACTTTC
j_call: TRBJ2-5; v_call: TRBV28; clone_size: .; d_call: .; cdr3_aa: CASSLGVQETQYF; cdr3_nt: TGTGCCAGCAGTTTAGGAGTCCAAGAGACCCAGTACTTC
j_call: TRBJ2-7; v_call: TRBV7-2; clone_size: .; d_call: .; cdr3_aa: CASSFGRASYEQYF; cdr3_nt: TGTGCCAGCAGCTTTGGCAGGGCTTCCTACGAGCAGTACTTC